The 6 T cell receptor beta chains in this list originate from one sample, sequenced in a study of T cells in Graves' hyperthyroidism and ophthalmopathy. The TCR beta CDR3 regions underwent amplification using RNA transcripts as the source. The TCR CDR3 was amplified in a first-round RT-PCR using the HTBI primer set. TCRdb analysed the multiplex PCR reads with MiXCR anew, one entry per CDR3 protein. The sample lists roughly 520,000 distinct CDR3 sequences, roughly 24% seen once, with about 11% in the top ten. Input material: blood. The receptor source for this set is a woman aged 25-40 years with Graves' ophthalmopathy.

The rearrangement links TRBV12-3 or TRBV12-4 to TRBJ2-2, with 7 bases aligning to TRBD2. Trimming at V came to 5 bases and at J to 7 bases, leaving 10 bases not matched to a gene. The CDR3 totals 15 residues. CDR3 nucleotides: TGTGCCAGCAGTAACCGGGACTATGAGGACGGGGAGCTGTTTTTT. Translated, it gives CASSNRDYEDGELFF.

This clonotype was picked up many times. The chain combines TRBV20-1 with TRBJ2-2; 7 nucleotides align to TRBD2. Germline lookup yields CDR1 DFQATT and CDR2 SNEGSKA (reference sequence). J was trimmed by 8 bases and V by 0 bases; bases with no gene match: 6. This CDR3 spans 14 amino acids. The CDR3 reads CSARDSLRGGELFF. The CDR3 region has the DNA TGCAGTGCTAGAGATAGTTTGCGGGGGGGGGAGCTGTTTTTT.

This clonotype was recorded many times. V and J are TRBV19 and TRBJ1-5, with TRBD1 matching 7 bases. CDR3 length: 17 residues. V trimming: 6 bases; J trimming: 0 bases; junction bases outside the gene matches: 11. Germline CDR1 is LNHDA and CDR2 is SQIVND (reference sequence). The CDR3 here is CASSQHGTAYSNQPQHF. DNA of the CDR3: TGTGCCAGTAGCCAACACGGGACAGCTTATAGCAATCAGCCCCAGCATTTT.

This clonotype was counted a single time. The V and J genes are TRBV20-1 and TRBJ2-7; D remains unclear. V lost 5 bases and J lost 1, with 15 bases in between. The CDR3 sequence is 14 residues long. Germline CDR1 is DFQATT and CDR2 is SNEGSKA (reference sequence). The CDR3: CSAGKRVGSYEQYF. DNA for the CDR3: TGCAGTGCTGGGAAAAGGGTAGGATCCTACGAGCAGTACTTC.

The chain joins TRBV19 to TRBJ1-3; no clear D gene. CDR1 LNHDA and CDR2 SQIVND come from the germline V gene (reference sequence). Trimming left V 5 bases short and J 2 bases short, with 13 bases between. This CDR3 has 15 residues. CDR3 in DNA: TGTGCCAGTAGTGGTCGTAAGACGCCTGGAAACACCATATATTTT. Protein sequence: CASSGRKTPGNTIYF.

DNA for the CDR3: TGTGCCACCAAGAACGGCTCCAGTAAGAGAGAGACCCAGTACTTC. Translated, it gives CATKNGSSKRETQYF. This sequence joins TRBV15 and TRBJ2-5; D is undetermined. V gave up 7 bases and J gave up 4 bases, with 19 bases separating them. CDR3 length equals 15 residues. The germline V gene encodes CDR1 LNHNV and CDR2 YYDKDF (reference sequence).